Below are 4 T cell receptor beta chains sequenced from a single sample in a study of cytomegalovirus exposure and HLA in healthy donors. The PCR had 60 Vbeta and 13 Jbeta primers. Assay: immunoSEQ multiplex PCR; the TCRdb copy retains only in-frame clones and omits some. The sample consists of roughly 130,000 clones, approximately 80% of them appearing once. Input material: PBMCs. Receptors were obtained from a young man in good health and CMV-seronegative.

The CDR3 DNA follows: TGTGCCAGCAGTGAGGAGGCAGGGGACGCTTTCTTT. Translation gives CASSEEAGDAFF. The V gene is TRBV6-5, the J gene TRBJ1-1, with D perhaps TRBD1 (6 bases). Germline CDR1 and CDR2: MNHEY and SVGAGI. Trimming cost V 5 bases and J 11 bases, with 15 bases left between them. This CDR3 region has 12 residues.

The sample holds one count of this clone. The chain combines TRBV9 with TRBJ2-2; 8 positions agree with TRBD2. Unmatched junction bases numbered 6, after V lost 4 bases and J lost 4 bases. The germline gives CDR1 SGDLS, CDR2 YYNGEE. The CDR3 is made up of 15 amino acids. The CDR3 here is CASSISSGFTGELFF. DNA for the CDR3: TGTGCCAGCAGCATATCTAGCGGGTTCACCGGGGAGCTGTTTTTT.

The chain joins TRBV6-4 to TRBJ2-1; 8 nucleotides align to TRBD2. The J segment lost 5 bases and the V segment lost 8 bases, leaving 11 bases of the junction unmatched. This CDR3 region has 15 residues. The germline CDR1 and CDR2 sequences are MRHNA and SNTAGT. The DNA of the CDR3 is TGTGCCAGCCAAGTAGTGGCGGGGGGCCACAATGAGCAGTTCTTC. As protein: CASQVVAGGHNEQFF.

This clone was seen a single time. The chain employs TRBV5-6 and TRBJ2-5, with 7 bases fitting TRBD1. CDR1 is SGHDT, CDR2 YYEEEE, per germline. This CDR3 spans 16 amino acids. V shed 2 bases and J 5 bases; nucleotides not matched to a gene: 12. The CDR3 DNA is TGTGCCAGCAGCTTTAACAGGGGACACGATCGGGAGACCCAGTACTTC. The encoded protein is CASSFNRGHDRETQYF.